This T cell receptor (beta chain) was documented in a study of response to subunit inactivated influenza vaccine. General study points: The authors proposed limited new T cell recruitment per seasonal influenza vaccination.

In TCRdb, the RT-PCR reads were re-called with MiXCR into one record per CDR3 protein. The table includes around 530,000 distinct CDR3 sequences, approximately 15% detected once. This CDR3 comprises 13 residues. Trimming cost V 0 bases and J 5 bases, with 8 bases left between them. A note on this clonotype: What it binds is unknown.

The rearrangement joins TRBV12-3 or TRBV12-4 to TRBJ2-7; maybe TRBD2 (6 bases). The source was CD4+ T cells sorted from PBMCs, collected roughly 24 months after vaccination. This clonotype was obtained from a man aged 50 to 75 who received an inactivated influenza vaccine. This CDR3 is CASSLAGEDEQYF. The CDR3 nucleotides are TGTGCCAGCAGTTTAGCGGGGGAGGACGAGCAGTACTTC.